The 12 T cell receptor beta chains presented below share a single source sample, sequenced in a study of CXCR3-negative and CXCR3-positive naive CD8 T cells (dated by TCRdb to the late 2010s). The sequencer was a NextSeq 550. The Human TCR Profiling Kit (MiLaboratory) was used to prepare UMI-labeled 5' RACE TRB cDNA libraries. TCRdb reprocessed the reads, so every CDR3 protein sequence counts as one entry and DNA is not shown. The sample table holds 75,000 to 100,000 distinct CDR3 sequences. The top ten constitute approximately 1.1% of the sample. The research as a whole found: TRB CDR3s from CXCR3-positive naive cells showed higher hydrophobicity (lower Kidera factor 4), lower energy, and higher strength and volume indices than CXCR3-negative naive cells.

No cognate antigen is known for these TCRs. The material sequenced was naive CXCR3+ CD8+ T cells from blood. The cell subset or site label, read with the paper, signifies: CD45RO-CCR7+CD27+CD95- naive CD8+ T cells expressing CXCR3 (TNR3+). All receptors come from a human donor in good health. Some clones in this sample may be carry-over from other donors' samples.

The chain is built from TRBV28 and TRBJ1-6; TCRdb returns TRBD1, unconfirmable since there is no DNA. Germline V gene lookup returns CDR1 MDHEN and CDR2 SYDVKM. The CDR3 is 17 residues long. This chain's CDR3 is CASSLEGRGRSQTPLHF.

The chain links TRBV7-9 to TRBJ2-5; there is no DNA to check the TCRdb D call of TRBD1. The V gene's germline CDR1 is SEHNR and CDR2 FQNEAQ (reference sequence). This CDR3 has 15 amino acids. The CDR3 here is CASSLPPDSQETQYF.

The CDR3 loop reads CASSQDSGTFSYNEQFF. V and J are TRBV4-3 and TRBJ2-1; TCRdb names TRBD2, which stays unverified in the absence of DNA. This CDR3 is 17 amino acids long. The V gene's germline CDR1 is LGHNA and CDR2 YSLEER.

V and J are TRBV7-3 and TRBJ2-7; there is no DNA to check the TCRdb D call of TRBD2. This CDR3 has 13 residues. Germline V gene sequence: CDR1 SGHTA, CDR2 FQGTGA. The chain's CDR3 is CASSPGPTYEQYF.

This sequence joins TRBV9 and TRBJ1-1; TCRdb selects TRBD1, and the lack of DNA leaves this call unchecked. The length of the CDR3 is 13 residues. Germline CDR1 is SGDLS and CDR2 is YYNGEE. CDR3: CASSAGQLYEAFF.

The chain carries TRBV12-5 and TRBJ2-5; TCRdb's D call of TRBD1 is untestable without DNA. Per germline, CDR1 LGHNT and CDR2 FRNRAP. The CDR3 length is 13 residues. CDR3 in amino acids: CASGRQGQETQYF. The full variable domain, with the rest looked up from reference TRBV12-5 and TRBJ2-5, is DARVTQTPRHKVTEMGQEVTMRCQPILGHNTVFWYRQTMMQGLELLAYFRNRAPLDDSGMPKDRFSAEMPDATLATLKIQPSEPRDSAVYFCASGRQGQETQYFGPGTRLLVL.

The genes are TRBV7-9 and TRBJ2-7. Per germline, CDR1 SEHNR and CDR2 FQNEAQ (reference sequence). The CDR3 contains 12 residues. CDR3 region: CASSPRRYEQYF. Based on the CDR3 plus reference TRBV7-9 and TRBJ2-7, the full variable domain is DTGVSQNPRHKITKRGQNVTFRCDPISEHNRLYWYRQTLGQGPEFLTYFQNEAQLEKSRLLSDRFSAERPKGSFSTLEIQRTEQGDSAMYLCASSPRRYEQYFGPGTRLTVT.

The chain carries TRBV6-4 and TRBJ2-7; the D call of TRBD1 rests on TCRdb alone, since no DNA is present to check it. CDR3 size: 21 residues. CDR1 MRHNA and CDR2 SNTAGT come from the germline V gene. This chain's CDR3 is CASSDFPDRGPRTRGSYEQYF.

V usage is TRBV28 and J usage is TRBJ2-3; TCRdb proposes TRBD1, but this gene call is untestable without DNA. Germline CDR1 is MDHEN and CDR2 is SYDVKM. The CDR3 length is 14 residues. This chain's CDR3 is CASSGGGSTDTQYF.

The chain has TRBV5-1 and TRBJ2-1. CDR1 and CDR2 (germline): SGHRS, YFSETQ. This CDR3 is 14 amino acids long. CDR3 amino acids: CASSLAGYYNEQFF.

This chain connects TRBV7-2 to TRBJ2-1; no DNA is available, so the TRBD1 call from TCRdb remains unchecked. Germline CDR1 SGHTA, CDR2 FQGNSA. The length of the CDR3 is 16 residues. The CDR3 reads CASRTGQPSSYNEQFF.

This chain connects TRBV7-3 to TRBJ1-2; TCRdb returns TRBD1, unconfirmable since there is no DNA. Germline V gives CDR1 SGHTA, CDR2 FQGTGA. The length of the CDR3 is 15 residues. The CDR3 sequence is CASSPGTAANYGYTF.